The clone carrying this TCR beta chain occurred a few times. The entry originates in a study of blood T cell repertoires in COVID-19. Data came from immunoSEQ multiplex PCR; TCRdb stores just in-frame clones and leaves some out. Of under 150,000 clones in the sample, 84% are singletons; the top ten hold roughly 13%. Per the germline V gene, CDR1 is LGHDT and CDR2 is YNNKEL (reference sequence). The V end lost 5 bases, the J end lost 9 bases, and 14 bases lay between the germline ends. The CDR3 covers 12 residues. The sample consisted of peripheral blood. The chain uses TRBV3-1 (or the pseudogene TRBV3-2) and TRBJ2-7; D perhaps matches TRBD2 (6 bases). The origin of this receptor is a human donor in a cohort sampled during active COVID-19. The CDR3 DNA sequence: TGTGCCAGCAGCACCATCGGCGGGGTGCAGTACTTC. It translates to CASSTIGGVQYF.